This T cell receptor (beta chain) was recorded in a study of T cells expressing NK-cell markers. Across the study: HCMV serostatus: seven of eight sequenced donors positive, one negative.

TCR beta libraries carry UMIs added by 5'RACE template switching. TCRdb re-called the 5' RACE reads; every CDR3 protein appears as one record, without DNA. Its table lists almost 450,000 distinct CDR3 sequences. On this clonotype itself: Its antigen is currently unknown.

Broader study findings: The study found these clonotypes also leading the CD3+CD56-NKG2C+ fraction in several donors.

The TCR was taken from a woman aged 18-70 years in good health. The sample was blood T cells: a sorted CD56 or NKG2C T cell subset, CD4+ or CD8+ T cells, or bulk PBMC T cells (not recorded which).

CDR3 loop: CASSLLRTGAYTEAFF. The genes are TRBV13 and TRBJ1-1; TCRdb designates TRBD1, a call that cannot be tested without DNA. The CDR3 length is 16 residues. Germline V gives CDR1 PRHDT, CDR2 FYEKMQ (reference sequence).